This T cell receptor (beta chain) was sequenced for a study of PD-L1 blockade in urothelial cancer. Study information: Patients, treated from about 2014 onward, received atezolizumab 1,200 mg intravenously every 3 weeks. Blood samples contained a median 141,255 T cells.

A total of 1 to 8 samples per patient were collected pretreatment and on-treatment. Assay used: immunoSEQ multiplex PCR; TCRdb lists only in-frame clones, some missing. The sample has 80,000 to 130,000 clones; approximately 90% are singletons. The CDR3 has 15 amino acids. Germline CDR1 is LNHDA and CDR2 is SQIVND (reference sequence). Trimming took off 6 bases at V and 0 bases at J, with 12 bases between the two ends. The genes are TRBV19 and TRBJ1-5; tentative D call: TRBD1 (5 bases). This TCR came from an elderly woman with urothelial cancer. The specimen was PBMCs, collected around atezolizumab (anti-PD-L1) treatment. The CDR3 here is CASRPGRGSNQPQHF. The CDR3 DNA follows: TGTGCCAGTAGACCGGGGCGGGGTAGCAATCAGCCCCAGCATTTT. Variable domain in full (rest from reference TRBV19 and TRBJ1-5): DGGITQSPKYLFRKEGQNVTLSCEQNLNHDAMYWYRQDPGQGLRLIYYSQIVNDFQKGDIAEGYSVSREKKESFPLTVTSAQKNPTAFYLCASRPGRGSNQPQHFGDGTRLSIL.